The 4 T cell receptor beta chains given below trace back to one sample, sequenced in a study of cytomegalovirus exposure and HLA in healthy donors. Both 60 Vbeta primers and 13 Jbeta primers went into the PCR. This table comes from immunoSEQ multiplex PCR, and its TCRdb copy is limited to in-frame clones, with some not included. In the table there are roughly 110,000 clones, 65% to 80% of which are singletons. Sample: PBMCs. The receptor set was obtained from a male donor in good health and CMV-seronegative.

With respect to this clone: The conserved final phenylalanine or tryptophan is absent from the CDR3, which likely points to a read error. J is TRBJ1-2 and V is TRBV30; TRBD1 aligns across 9 bases. With V trimmed by 4 bases and J by 7 bases, 7 bases remained unmatched. This CDR3 is built from 13 residues. CDR1 GTSNPN and CDR2 SVGIG come from the germline V gene (reference sequence). As DNA, the CDR3 is TGTGCCTGGAAACAGGGGGCGTTGGGTGGCTACACCCTC. Translating it yields CAWKQGALGGYTL.

The chain couples TRBV7-7 to TRBJ1-3; possibly TRBD1 for D (5 bases). Germline CDR1 is SSHAT and CDR2 is FNYEAQ (reference sequence). V lost 1 base and J 0 bases, leaving 10 bases between the germline ends. The CDR3 has 16 amino acids. The CDR3 DNA follows: TGTGCCAGCAGCTTAGGTTCCCAGGGCTCTGGAAACACCATATATTTT. It specifies CASSLGSQGSGNTIYF.

In this sample, this clone turned up a few times. The V call is TRBV15, the J call TRBJ2-3; perhaps TRBD2 as D (5 bases). This CDR3 is built from 15 residues. V dropped 0 bases and J dropped 1 base, with 8 bases sitting between them. Germline CDR1 is LNHNV and CDR2 is YYDKDF (reference sequence). The DNA for the CDR3 is TGTGCCACCAGCAGAGATAATAGCGGCACAGATACGCAGTATTTT. Its protein is CATSRDNSGTDTQYF.

V is TRBV7-9 and J is TRBJ1-1; 8 nucleotides agree with TRBD1. After removal of 4 bases from V and 5 bases from J, the junction contained 9 bases not matched to a gene. Germline V CDR1 and CDR2: SEHNR, FQNEAQ (reference sequence). The CDR3 is 15 amino acids. Here the CDR3 reads CASSYQDRVGTEAFF. The CDR3 region has the DNA TGTGCCAGCAGCTACCAGGACAGGGTTGGGACTGAAGCTTTCTTT.